This T cell receptor (beta chain) is drawn from a study of blood T cell repertoires in COVID-19. Background on the study: The study drew acute and convalescent COVID-19 samples from the United States, Italy and Spain. Sample material is recorded as cDNA or gDNA derived from T cells, B-cell-depleted T cells, or PBMCs.

There are 12 residues in the CDR3. Per the germline V gene, CDR1 is GTSNPN and CDR2 is SVGIG (reference sequence). The V end lost 5 bases, the J end lost 10 bases, and 12 bases lay between the germline ends. Study processing details: Estimation of nucleated cell counts relied on the amplification of reference gene primers. Measured with immunoSEQ multiplex PCR; TCRdb has only the in-frame clones, and not every one. The DNA gave D and trimming, while V, J and clone size come from that table. The table shows 250,000 or so clones, with 70% to 90% occurring only once. Sequencing was carried out using peripheral blood. The clonotype comes from a woman aged 30 to 39 with active or convalescent COVID-19. J is TRBJ1-6 and V is TRBV30; D is unclear. This CDR3 is CAWRWERSPLHF. In DNA, the CDR3 is TGTGCCTGGCGCTGGGAGAGGTCACCCCTCCACTTT. Full variable domain (missing parts from reference TRBV30 and TRBJ1-6): SQTIHQWPATLVQPVGSPLSLECTVEGTSNPNLYWYRQAAGRGLQLLFYSVGIGQISSEVPQNLSASRPQDRQFILSSKKLLLSDSGFYLCAWRWERSPLHFGNGTRLTVT.